The 26 T cell receptor beta chains presented below share a single source sample, sequenced in a study of blood T cell repertoires in COVID-19. TCRdb keeps only in-frame clones here, not all; method: immunoSEQ multiplex PCR. There are more than 200,000 clones in the sample; around 84% occur only once, and roughly 5.7% lies in the top ten. The sequencing sample was made of peripheral blood. The receptors come from a man at least 80 years old with acute or convalescent COVID-19.

The gene calls are TRBV5-4 and TRBJ2-3; D may be TRBD1 (6 bases). Germline assignment: CDR1 SGHNT and CDR2 YYREEE (reference sequence). There are 14 residues in the CDR3. V lost 1 base and J lost 4, with 10 bases in between. The CDR3 bases are TGTGCCAGCAGCTTGACAGGGTCCCCAGATACGCAGTATTTT. Translated: CASSLTGSPDTQYF.

The chain joins TRBV11-2 to TRBJ1-5; the D is unclear. The CDR3 spans 15 residues. Trimming removed 2 bases from V and 6 bases from J, with 14 bases in between. Germline V gene sequence: CDR1 SGHAT, CDR2 FQNNGV. CDR3 sequence (DNA): TGTGCCAGCAGCTTAAGGGCGCGGGGAGGTCAGCCCCAGCATTTT. This gives the protein CASSLRARGGQPQHF. Full variable domain (remainder filled in from reference TRBV11-2 and TRBJ1-5): EAGVAQSPRYKIIEKRQSVAFWCNPISGHATLYWYQQILGQGPKLLIQFQNNGVVDDSQLPKDRFSAERLKGVDSTLKIQPAKLEDSAVYLCASSLRARGGQPQHFGDGTRLSIL.

V usage is TRBV5-4 and J usage is TRBJ2-2, with 10 bases identical to TRBD2. With 3 bases clipped from V and 5 bases from J, the junction kept 7 bases outside the gene matches. CDR3 length: 16 residues. Germline V gives CDR1 SGHNT, CDR2 YYREEE (reference sequence). CDR3 sequence: CASSSSGLAITGELFF. The DNA for the CDR3 is TGTGCCAGCAGCTCCTCGGGACTAGCGATAACCGGGGAGCTGTTTTTT.

The chain recombines TRBV2 with TRBJ2-5; TRBD1 might be the D (6 bases). V shed 6 bases and J shed 3 bases, with 14 bases lying between them. From germline, CDR1 is SNHLY and CDR2 FYNNEI. This CDR3 contains 14 residues. This chain's CDR3 is CASSRTGLEETQYF. The CDR3 DNA follows: TGTGCCAGCAGCAGAACAGGGCTTGAAGAGACCCAGTACTTC.

The chain uses TRBV10-3 and TRBJ1-2, with 8 positions matching TRBD1. CDR3 length: 15 amino acids. Trimming removed 5 bases from V and 3 bases from J; junction bases left unmatched: 8. Germline V lookup: CDR1 ENHRY, CDR2 SYGVKD. CDR3 amino acids: CAISFAGGAYYGYTF. CDR3 in DNA: TGTGCCATCAGTTTCGCAGGGGGCGCGTACTATGGCTACACCTTC.

This clone was counted once. The chain carries TRBV24-1 and TRBJ2-3; D is uncertain. CDR1 KGHDR and CDR2 SFDVKD come from the germline V gene. The CDR3 extends over 15 amino acids. The V gene lost 1 base and the J gene lost 1 base, with 8 bases spanning the gap. CDR3 region: CATSDFVPGTDTQYF. The CDR3, as DNA: TGTGCCACCAGTGATTTCGTCCCTGGCACAGATACGCAGTATTTT.

J is TRBJ2-3 and V is TRBV19; D is undetermined. The V end was cut by 5 bases, the J end by 2 bases, with 8 bases between. The CDR3 has 13 amino acids. From germline, CDR1 is LNHDA and CDR2 SQIVND (reference sequence). This CDR3 reads CASSPQHTDTQYF. The CDR3 nucleotides are TGTGCCAGTAGTCCCCAACACACAGATACGCAGTATTTT.

The chain is built from TRBV6-1 and TRBJ2-2; 7 nucleotides agree with TRBD1. V shed 2 bases, J shed 3 bases, and the junction held 6 bases outside the gene matches. This CDR3 comprises 16 residues. Germline V gives CDR1 MNHNS, CDR2 SASEGT. DNA of the CDR3: TGTGCCAGCAGTGAACGACGGACAGGACACACCGGGGAGCTGTTTTTT. Protein: CASSERRTGHTGELFF.

This clone has more than one count but fewer than ten. The chain uses TRBV29-1 and TRBJ2-2; possible D gene TRBD1, 5 bases. Trimming pared 3 bases from V and 5 bases from J, leaving 13 bases between. Germline CDR1 reads SQVTM; CDR2 reads ANQGSEA. CDR3 length equals 14 residues. CDR3 amino acids: CSVDSPGLTGELFF. The CDR3 region has the DNA TGCAGCGTTGATTCTCCAGGGTTAACCGGGGAGCTGTTTTTT.

The genes are TRBV28 and TRBJ1-4; D gene unclear. Germline lookup yields CDR1 MDHEN and CDR2 SYDVKM. V was shortened by 5 bases and J by 5 bases, with 15 bases between the two germline ends. The CDR3 runs 15 residues. CDR3 amino acids: CASSPLEEFNEKLFF. CDR3 nucleotide sequence: TGTGCCAGCAGTCCCCTGGAGGAATTCAATGAAAAACTGTTTTTT.

The chain uses TRBV12-5 and TRBJ2-5; a possible D gene is TRBD1 (6 bases). The CDR3 has 13 residues. The germline V gene has CDR1 LGHNT and CDR2 FRNRAP. Trimming took off 1 base at V and 4 bases at J, with 7 bases between the two ends. This chain's CDR3 is CASGLGGPETQYF. CDR3 nucleotide sequence: TGTGCTAGTGGTTTGGGGGGGCCAGAGACCCAGTACTTC.

This clone came up a few times. This chain joins TRBV4-3 and TRBJ2-5; the D gene is possibly TRBD1 (6 bases). V gave up 3 bases and J gave up 5 bases, with 16 bases separating them. This CDR3 comprises 15 residues. From germline, CDR1 is LGHNA and CDR2 YSLEER. Here the CDR3 reads CASSQGALQVETQYF. The CDR3 coding sequence is TGCGCCAGCAGCCAGGGGGCCCTACAGGTGGAGACCCAGTACTTC.

The genes are TRBV5-6 and TRBJ2-6; D possibly corresponds to TRBD2 (7 bases). Trimming shortened V by 6 bases and J by 0 bases, and 19 bases separated the two germline ends. The CDR3 loop spans 18 amino acids. Germline lookup yields CDR1 SGHDT and CDR2 YYEEEE. The DNA of the CDR3 is TGTGCCAGCACCTCGAGGGGGGGACACTTCTCTGGGGCCAACGTCCTGACTTTC. Its protein product is CASTSRGGHFSGANVLTF.

This clone was observed a handful of times. The V gene is TRBV18, the J gene TRBJ1-5; 8 positions match TRBD1. The CDR3 runs to 16 residues. Germline CDR1 and CDR2: KGHSH and LQKENI. Unmatched junction bases numbered 8, after V lost 3 bases and J lost 4 bases. In DNA, the CDR3 is TGTGCCAGCTCACCCAAGCCAGGACAGGGAAATCAGCCCCAGCATTTT. As protein: CASSPKPGQGNQPQHF. The full variable domain, its missing parts supplied by reference TRBV18 and TRBJ1-5, is NAGVMQNPRHLVRRRGQEARLRCSPMKGHSHVYWYRQLPEEGLKFMVYLQKENIIDESGMPKERFSAEFPKEGPSILRIQQVVRGDSAAYFCASSPKPGQGNQPQHFGDGTRLSIL.

V usage is TRBV11-2 and J usage is TRBJ2-7, with TRBD2 identical over 8 bases. There are 15 residues in the CDR3. CDR1 and CDR2 from the germline V gene are SGHAT and FQNNGV. V dropped 1 base and J dropped 3; count of bases not matched to a gene: 5. The CDR3 bases are TGTGCCAGCAGCTTAGCGGGAGGGCCTCTCTACGAGCAGTACTTC. This gives the protein CASSLAGGPLYEQYF.

Notes on this clone: This same CDR3 is encoded by further DNA sequences in the sample. The chain combines TRBV19 with TRBJ1-2, with 8 positions matching TRBD1. V gave up 6 bases and J gave up 6 bases; unmatched junction bases: 3. Germline CDR1 and CDR2: LNHDA and SQIVND (reference sequence). CDR3 length: 12 amino acids. The CDR3 sequence is CASRDRVNGYTF. CDR3 nucleotides: TGTGCCAGTAGGGACAGGGTCAATGGCTACACCTTC.

This chain uses TRBV28 with TRBJ1-5; D is possibly TRBD1 (5 bases). This CDR3 contains 12 residues. The ends were cut back, 5 bases at V and 6 bases at J, with 8 bases in the middle. CDR1 is MDHEN, CDR2 SYDVKM, per germline. In DNA form, the CDR3 reads TGTGCCAGCAGTACAGGATTTCAGCCCCAGCATTTT. It yields the protein CASSTGFQPQHF.

The V call is TRBV5-1, the J call TRBJ2-7; TRBD2 might be the D (7 bases). V was pared by 1 base and J by 5 bases, with 13 bases between. This CDR3 is 14 amino acids long. CDR1 and CDR2 (germline): SGHRS, YFSETQ. In nucleotides, the CDR3 is TGCGCCAGCAGCTTGAGGGGGGGCAATAACGAGCAGTACTTC. It codes for CASSLRGGNNEQYF.

The rearrangement joins TRBV28 to TRBJ2-2; TRBD2 agrees at 8 bases. This CDR3 spans 15 amino acids. The trim removed 6 bases at V and 0 bases at J, leaving 3 bases unmatched. Per the germline V gene, CDR1 is MDHEN and CDR2 is SYDVKM. This CDR3 is CASRSGGANTGELFF. The CDR3 DNA sequence: TGTGCCAGCAGATCGGGGGGGGCGAACACCGGGGAGCTGTTTTTT.

The chain carries TRBV18 and TRBJ2-5; 8 positions match TRBD2. After removal of 8 bases from V and 3 bases from J, the junction contained 11 bases not matched to a gene. Germline CDR1 KGHSH, CDR2 LQKENI. The length of the CDR3 is 15 residues. CDR3 protein: CASRTGLGGKETQYF. The CDR3 nucleotides are TGTGCCAGCCGTACGGGACTAGGCGGGAAAGAGACCCAGTACTTC.

This clone was detected only a few times. CDR3 residues: CASSTGQANYGYTF. In DNA form, the CDR3 reads TGTGCCAGCAGCACTGGACAAGCTAACTATGGCTACACCTTC. The chain employs TRBV28 and TRBJ1-2, with D possibly TRBD1 on 5 matching bases. V lost 6 bases and J 0 bases, leaving 11 bases between the germline ends. The CDR3 sequence is 14 residues long. Germline-derived CDR1 and CDR2 are MDHEN and SYDVKM.

This rearrangement joins TRBV27 to TRBJ1-4; D is perhaps TRBD1 (5 bases). Trimming cost V 6 bases and J 8 bases, with 19 bases left between them. CDR3 length: 15 amino acids. Germline V lookup: CDR1 MNHEY, CDR2 SMNVEV (reference sequence). CDR3 sequence reads: CASSNLRGGVEKLFF. CDR3 DNA: TGTGCCAGCAGCAACTTAAGGGGAGGCGTGGAAAAACTGTTTTTT.

This chain connects TRBV6-6 to TRBJ2-1, with 11 nucleotides matching TRBD2. Germline V gene data show CDR1 as MNHNY and CDR2 as SVGAGI (reference sequence). V gave up 8 bases and J gave up 5 bases; unmatched junction bases: 5. The CDR3 covers 14 residues. This CDR3 reads CASHVGLADNEQFF. CDR3 bases: TGTGCCAGCCATGTGGGACTAGCGGACAATGAGCAGTTCTTC.

The genes are TRBV6-6 and TRBJ1-2, with TRBD1 matching over 8 bases. V lost 6 bases and J lost 8; bases outside the gene matches: 14. There are 15 residues in the CDR3. The germline V gene encodes CDR1 MNHNY and CDR2 SVGAGI (reference sequence). DNA of the CDR3: TGTGCCAGCAGAAGACAGGGACAGGACCCCAGCGGCTACACCTTC. It codes for CASRRQGQDPSGYTF.

This chain connects TRBV6-5 to TRBJ1-2; tentatively, D is TRBD1 (6 bases). The CDR3 length is 15 residues. The V gene lost 2 bases and the J gene lost 8 bases, with 18 bases spanning the gap. Germline V gives CDR1 MNHEY, CDR2 SVGAGI. In nucleotides, the CDR3 is TGTGCCAGCAGTTACGAAAGGACAGCGGCTACGGGCTACACCTTC. It encodes CASSYERTAATGYTF.

The chain combines TRBV10-3 with TRBJ2-7; 11 bases align to TRBD2. V lost 8 bases to trimming and J lost 0 bases; unmatched junction nucleotides: 6. Germline values: CDR1 ENHRY, CDR2 SYGVKD. The CDR3 runs to 15 residues. CDR3 residues: CAIGGLAESSYEQYF. Written as DNA, the CDR3 is TGTGCCATCGGGGGACTAGCGGAGAGCTCCTACGAGCAGTACTTC.